Listed here are 23 T cell receptor beta chains from one sample, sequenced in a study of early T cells in non-severe SARS-CoV-2 infection. TCRdb re-analysed the 5' RACE reads in MiXCR, keeping a single row per CDR3 protein. The sample carries fewer than 30,000 distinct CDR3 sequences, roughly 4.1% recorded once. Sequencing was performed on whole blood. These TCRs come from an adult who was a healthcare worker with PCR-confirmed SARS-CoV-2 infection or an uninfected control (not recorded which).

There are a few counts of this clonotype. The gene calls are TRBV18 and TRBJ1-1; 7 bases match TRBD1. Unmatched junction bases numbered 5, after V lost 6 bases and J lost 1 base. The V gene's germline CDR1 is KGHSH and CDR2 LQKENI. The CDR3 is made up of 14 amino acids. The CDR3 protein is CASSPDRQNTEAFF. The CDR3, as DNA: TGTGCCAGCTCTCCGGACAGGCAGAACACTGAAGCTTTCTTT.

Ten or more counts support this clonotype. The chain couples TRBV11-3 to TRBJ2-1; 7 bases align to TRBD2. The V gene end was trimmed by 4 bases and the J gene end by 3 bases; junction bases not matched to a gene: 3. Germline-derived CDR1 and CDR2 are SGHNT and YENEEA. This CDR3 has 14 amino acids. The CDR3 loop reads CASSSAGVYNEQFF. The CDR3 DNA sequence: TGTGCCAGCAGCTCGGCGGGGGTCTACAATGAGCAGTTCTTC.

This clonotype occurred many times. The chain uses TRBV2 and TRBJ2-4; D ambiguous. V was pared by 4 bases and J by 0 bases, with 10 bases between. The CDR3 consists of 15 residues. CDR1 and CDR2 (germline): SNHLY, FYNNEI. The CDR3 coding sequence is TGTGCCAGCAGTGTTGTCACCTTAGCCAAAAACATTCAGTACTTC. Protein: CASSVVTLAKNIQYF.

This clonotype was seen many times. This chain links TRBV20-1 with TRBJ2-3; 13 positions match TRBD2. With 6 bases clipped from V and 5 bases from J, the junction kept 8 bases outside the gene matches. The length of the CDR3 is 15 residues. CDR1 DFQATT and CDR2 SNEGSKA come from the germline V gene (reference sequence). The CDR3: CSATSGLAGRDTQYF. In DNA, the CDR3 is TGCAGTGCCACATCGGGACTAGCGGGGAGAGATACGCAGTATTTT.

The gene calls are TRBV10-2 and TRBJ1-5, with D possibly being TRBD1 (6 bases). Germline V gene data show CDR1 as WSHSY and CDR2 as SAAADI. Trimming cost V 3 bases and J 7 bases, with 13 bases left between them. This CDR3 region has 14 residues. CDR3 sequence (DNA): TGCGCCAGCAGTGATTCAGGGGCCAAACAGCCCCAGCATTTT. Translated: CASSDSGAKQPQHF.

This clonotype has ten or more counts. The chain has TRBV7-9 and TRBJ1-2, with D possibly being TRBD1 (5 bases). The V gene lost 8 bases and the J gene lost 2 bases, with 9 bases spanning the gap. CDR3 length: 12 amino acids. Germline-derived CDR1 and CDR2 are SEHNR and FQNEAQ (reference sequence). CDR3 residues: CASQQENYGYTF. For the CDR3, the DNA is TGTGCCAGCCAACAGGAGAACTATGGCTACACCTTC.

About this clonotype: A much larger clone lies one base from this, so it may be a read error. The genes are TRBV9 and TRBJ1-1; 7 bases align to TRBD1. The CDR3 runs to 12 residues. The germline gives CDR1 SGDLS, CDR2 YYNGEE. CDR3 amino acids: CTSSVGTDEAFF. The DNA of the CDR3 is TGTACCAGCAGCGTAGGGACAGATGAAGCTTTCTTT.

This clonotype has a handful of counts. The V gene is TRBV19, the J gene TRBJ1-5; perhaps TRBD1 as D (6 bases). This CDR3 has 17 residues. The V end lost 6 bases, the J end lost 2 bases, and 20 bases lay between the germline ends. The germline V gene encodes CDR1 LNHDA and CDR2 SQIVND (reference sequence). CDR3 in amino acids: CASSLRRGTKGNQPQHF. In DNA form, the CDR3 reads TGTGCCAGTAGCCTCCGTAGGGGGACGAAAGGCAATCAGCCCCAGCATTTT.

This rearrangement joins TRBV5-5 to TRBJ2-7, with a possible D match to TRBD1 (6 bases). Trimming shortened V by 3 bases and J by 2 bases, and 12 bases separated the two germline ends. CDR1 and CDR2 (germline): SGHKS, YYEKEE (reference sequence). CDR3 length: 14 residues. CDR3 DNA: TGTGCCAGCAGCTCCAGGACAGAACCCTACGAGCAGTACTTC. Translation: CASSSRTEPYEQYF.

This clonotype has ten or more counts. The chain uses TRBV28 and TRBJ2-7; no reliable D call. This CDR3 is built from 14 residues. V was shortened by 1 base and J by 2 bases, with 9 bases between the two germline ends. Per the germline V gene, CDR1 is MDHEN and CDR2 is SYDVKM. CDR3 loop: CASSLFDGTYEQYF. The CDR3 DNA reads as TGTGCCAGCAGTTTATTCGACGGAACCTACGAGCAGTACTTC.

This clonotype was counted many times. The genes are TRBV18 and TRBJ1-4; D perhaps matches TRBD1 (6 bases). Looked up from germline, CDR1 is KGHSH and CDR2 is LQKENI. V dropped 2 bases and J dropped 8 bases, with 12 bases sitting between them. This CDR3 is built from 14 residues. The CDR3 DNA is TGTGCCAGCTCACCATCAGGGGAGTTGGAAAAACTGTTTTTT. Its translation: CASSPSGELEKLFF. Full variable domain (missing parts from reference TRBV18 and TRBJ1-4): NAGVMQNPRHLVRRRGQEARLRCSPMKGHSHVYWYRQLPEEGLKFMVYLQKENIIDESGMPKERFSAEFPKEGPSILRIQQVVRGDSAAYFCASSPSGELEKLFFGSGTQLSVL.

This clonotype was recorded many times. The rearrangement links TRBV28 to TRBJ1-6; TRBD1 might be the D (6 bases). Germline V gene data show CDR1 as MDHEN and CDR2 as SYDVKM. This CDR3 contains 15 residues. V dropped 2 bases and J dropped 6 bases, with 11 bases sitting between them. The CDR3: CASSLGRGSNSPLHF. The CDR3 DNA is TGTGCCAGCAGTTTAGGGAGGGGGAGTAATTCACCCCTCCACTTT. The variable domain in full, completed from reference TRBV28 and TRBJ1-6, reads DVKVTQSSRYLVKRTGEKVFLECVQDMDHENMFWYRQDPGLGLRLIYFSYDVKMKEKGDIPEGYSVSREKKERFSLILESASTNQTSMYLCASSLGRGSNSPLHFGNGTRLTVT.

This clonotype was seen at least ten times. The genes are TRBV20-1 and TRBJ2-3; TRBD2 might be the D (7 bases). Germline loops: CDR1 DFQATT, CDR2 SNEGSKA (reference sequence). The V and J ends lost 6 bases and 2 bases respectively, with 15 bases between them. The CDR3 is 14 residues long. CDR3 sequence reads: CSAAGASYTDTQYF. The CDR3 region has the DNA TGCAGTGCCGCGGGGGCTTCGTACACAGATACGCAGTATTTT.

This clonotype was seen ten or more times. The V gene is TRBV18, the J gene TRBJ2-3; no reliable D call. Germline lookup yields CDR1 KGHSH and CDR2 LQKENI. The CDR3 runs to 13 residues. V was trimmed by 4 bases and J by 0 bases, leaving 5 bases between them. CDR3 in amino acids: CASSRASTDTQYF. CDR3 DNA: TGTGCCAGCTCACGTGCCAGCACAGATACGCAGTATTTT.

Ten or more counts support this clonotype. The chain joins TRBV14 to TRBJ2-7, with 7 bases identical to TRBD1. This CDR3 spans 16 amino acids. The V segment lost 0 bases and the J segment 3 bases; nucleotides outside the gene matches: 8. CDR1 SGHDN and CDR2 FVKESK come from the germline V gene. The CDR3 loop is CASSQDWGQGVYEQYF. CDR3 DNA: TGTGCCAGCAGCCAAGATTGGGGGCAGGGGGTCTACGAGCAGTACTTC.

This clonotype has a handful of counts. The genes are TRBV30 and TRBJ2-6, with D possibly TRBD1 on 6 matching bases. Germline CDR1 reads GTSNPN; CDR2 reads SVGIG (reference sequence). The CDR3 is 14 residues long. Trimming removed 3 bases at V and 3 bases at J, with 9 bases between. In DNA, the CDR3 is TGTGCCTGGAGCTCAGGGGTTGGGGCCAACGTCCTGACTTTC. Amino acid sequence: CAWSSGVGANVLTF.

This clonotype was recorded at least ten times. This chain joins TRBV7-2 and TRBJ1-5; 9 nucleotides align to TRBD1. V gave up 1 base and J gave up 4 bases; unmatched junction bases: 5. Germline V CDR1 and CDR2: SGHTA, FQGNSA. The CDR3 sequence is 16 residues long. CDR3 sequence: CASSLVGTGQNQPQHF. DNA for the CDR3: TGTGCCAGCAGCTTAGTGGGGACAGGGCAGAATCAGCCCCAGCATTTT.

This clonotype has ten or more counts. The CDR3 loop reads CASSPTGYQPQHF. The CDR3 DNA reads as TGTGCCAGCAGTCCTACAGGGTATCAGCCCCAGCATTTT. This chain joins TRBV12-3 or TRBV12-4 and TRBJ1-5; possible D gene TRBD1, 6 bases. V was pared by 5 bases and J by 5 bases, with 10 bases between. CDR3 length equals 13 residues.

This clonotype was seen only a few times. This chain connects TRBV7-2 to TRBJ2-2, with D possibly matching TRBD1 (6 bases). The CDR3 consists of 15 residues. CDR1 is SGHTA, CDR2 FQGNSA, per germline. V was trimmed by 5 bases and J by 4 bases, leaving 14 bases between them. The CDR3 sequence is CASSPQGSITGELFF. In nucleotides, the CDR3 is TGTGCCAGCAGCCCGCAGGGGTCCATCACCGGGGAGCTGTTTTTT.

In this sample, this clonotype turned up many times. The chain has TRBV7-2 and TRBJ2-7; D gene unclear. This CDR3 region has 15 residues. V lost 6 bases to trimming and J lost 0 bases, with 15 bases between them. Germline CDR1 is SGHTA and CDR2 is FQGNSA. CDR3 loop: CASSRSAGPSYEQYF. In DNA form, the CDR3 reads TGTGCCAGCAGTCGCTCTGCCGGCCCCTCCTACGAGCAGTACTTC. Complete variable domain (other parts from reference TRBV7-2 and TRBJ2-7): GAGVSQSPSNKVTEKGKDVELRCDPISGHTALYWYRQSLGQGLEFLIYFQGNSAPDKSGLPSDRFSAERTGGSVSTLTIQRTQQEDSAVYLCASSRSAGPSYEQYFGPGTRLTVT.

The sample holds many counts of this clonotype. The rearrangement uses TRBV20-1 and TRBJ2-7; TRBD2 matches at 13 bases. The CDR3 is made up of 15 amino acids. With V trimmed by 3 bases and J by 2 bases, 4 bases remained unmatched. The germline V gene encodes CDR1 DFQATT and CDR2 SNEGSKA (reference sequence). CDR3: CSASPLAGGPYEQYF. DNA for the CDR3: TGCAGTGCTAGCCCACTAGCGGGGGGGCCCTACGAGCAGTACTTC.

This clonotype occurred many times. CDR3 nucleotide sequence: TGTGCCAGCAGCCCGTACTCCGGGACGGGAGCTTTCTTT. It yields the protein CASSPYSGTGAFF. J is TRBJ1-1 and V is TRBV12-3 or TRBV12-4, with D tentatively TRBD1 (5 bases). The CDR3 totals 13 residues. V was pared by 6 bases and J by 10 bases, with 18 bases between.

This clonotype has at least ten counts. The V gene is TRBV20-1, the J gene TRBJ2-4; D remains ambiguous. The CDR3 is 13 amino acids. CDR1 is DFQATT and CDR2 is SNEGSKA in the germline V gene (reference sequence). The V end lost 5 bases, the J end lost 2 bases, and 10 bases lay between the germline ends. Here the CDR3 reads CSASDGSKNIQYF. In nucleotides, the CDR3 is TGCAGTGCTTCCGACGGTTCCAAAAACATTCAGTACTTC.